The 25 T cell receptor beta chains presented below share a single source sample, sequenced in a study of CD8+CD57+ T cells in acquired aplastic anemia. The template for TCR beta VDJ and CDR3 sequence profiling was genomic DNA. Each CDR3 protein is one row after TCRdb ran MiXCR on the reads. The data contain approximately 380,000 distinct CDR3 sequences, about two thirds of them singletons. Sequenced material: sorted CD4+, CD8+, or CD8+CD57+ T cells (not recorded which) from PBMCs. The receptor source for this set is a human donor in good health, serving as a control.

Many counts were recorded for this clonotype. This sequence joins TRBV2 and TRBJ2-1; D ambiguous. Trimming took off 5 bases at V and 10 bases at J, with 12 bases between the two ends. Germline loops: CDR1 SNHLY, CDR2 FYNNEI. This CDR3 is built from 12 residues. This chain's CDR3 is CASSSRMSEQFF. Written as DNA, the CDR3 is TGTGCCAGCAGTTCCAGGATGTCCGAGCAGTTCTTC.

The CDR3 DNA reads TGTGCCACCAGTCAGGGAGGGTATAGCAATCAGCCCCAGCATTTT. Translation: CATSQGGYSNQPQHF. The V gene is TRBV24-1, the J gene TRBJ1-5, with D perhaps matching TRBD1 (5 bases). Per the germline V gene, CDR1 is KGHDR and CDR2 is SFDVKD. V lost 6 bases and J lost 0, with 11 bases in between. This CDR3 has 15 amino acids.

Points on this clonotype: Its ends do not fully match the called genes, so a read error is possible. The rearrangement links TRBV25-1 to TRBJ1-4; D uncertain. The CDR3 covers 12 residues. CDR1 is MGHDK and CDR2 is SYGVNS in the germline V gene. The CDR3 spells CASSEGGEKLFF. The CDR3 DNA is TGTGCCAGCAGTGAAGGCGGTGAAAAGCTGTTTTTT.

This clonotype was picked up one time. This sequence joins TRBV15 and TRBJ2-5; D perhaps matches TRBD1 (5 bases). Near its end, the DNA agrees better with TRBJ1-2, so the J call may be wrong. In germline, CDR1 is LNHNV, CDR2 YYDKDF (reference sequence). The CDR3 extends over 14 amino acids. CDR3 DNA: TGTGCCACCAGCAGAGAGAATCCGGGGGAGAGCTACACCTTC. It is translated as CATSRENPGESYTF.

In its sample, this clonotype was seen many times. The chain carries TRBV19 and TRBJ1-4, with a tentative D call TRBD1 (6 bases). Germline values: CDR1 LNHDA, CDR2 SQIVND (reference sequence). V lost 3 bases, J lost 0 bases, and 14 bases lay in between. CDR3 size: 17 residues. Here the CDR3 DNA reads TGTGCCAGTAGTATGACAGGACCATTTGCAACTAATGAAAAACTGTTTTTT. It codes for CASSMTGPFATNEKLFF.

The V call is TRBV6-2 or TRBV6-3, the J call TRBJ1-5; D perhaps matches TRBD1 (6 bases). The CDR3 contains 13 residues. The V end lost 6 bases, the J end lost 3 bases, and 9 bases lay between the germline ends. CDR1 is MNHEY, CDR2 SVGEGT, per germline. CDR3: CASRQGNNQPQHF. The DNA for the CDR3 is TGTGCCAGCAGACAGGGCAACAATCAGCCCCAGCATTTT.

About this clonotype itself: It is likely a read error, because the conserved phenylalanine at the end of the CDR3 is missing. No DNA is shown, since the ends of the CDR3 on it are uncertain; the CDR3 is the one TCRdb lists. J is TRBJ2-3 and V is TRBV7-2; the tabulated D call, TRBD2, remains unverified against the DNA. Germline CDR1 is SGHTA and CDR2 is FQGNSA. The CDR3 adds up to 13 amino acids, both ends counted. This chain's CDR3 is CASSQVGMASYEQ.

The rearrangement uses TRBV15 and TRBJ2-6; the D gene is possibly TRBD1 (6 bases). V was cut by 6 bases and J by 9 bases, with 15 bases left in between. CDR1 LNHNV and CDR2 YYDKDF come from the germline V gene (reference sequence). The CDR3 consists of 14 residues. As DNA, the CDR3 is TGTGCCACCAGTAATCCGCTACAGGGCAACGTCCTGACTTTC. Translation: CATSNPLQGNVLTF.

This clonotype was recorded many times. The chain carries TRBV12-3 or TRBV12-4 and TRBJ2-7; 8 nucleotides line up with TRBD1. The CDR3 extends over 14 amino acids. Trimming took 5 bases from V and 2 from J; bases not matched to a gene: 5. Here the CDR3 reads CASSLRQGPYEQYF. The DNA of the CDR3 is TGTGCCAGCAGTCTACGACAGGGGCCCTACGAGCAGTACTTC.

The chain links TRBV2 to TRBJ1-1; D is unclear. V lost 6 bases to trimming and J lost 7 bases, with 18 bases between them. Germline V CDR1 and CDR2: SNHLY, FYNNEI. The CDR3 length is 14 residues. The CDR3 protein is CASSWAGPSGEAFF. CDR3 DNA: TGTGCCAGCAGCTGGGCCGGGCCCTCCGGTGAAGCTTTCTTT.

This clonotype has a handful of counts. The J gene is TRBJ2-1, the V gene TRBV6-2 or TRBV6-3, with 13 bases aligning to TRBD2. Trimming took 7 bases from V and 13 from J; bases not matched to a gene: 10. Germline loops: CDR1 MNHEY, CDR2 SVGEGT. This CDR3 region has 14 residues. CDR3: CASTKTSGGADQFF. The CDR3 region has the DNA TGTGCCAGCACTAAAACTAGCGGGGGGGCCGACCAGTTCTTC.

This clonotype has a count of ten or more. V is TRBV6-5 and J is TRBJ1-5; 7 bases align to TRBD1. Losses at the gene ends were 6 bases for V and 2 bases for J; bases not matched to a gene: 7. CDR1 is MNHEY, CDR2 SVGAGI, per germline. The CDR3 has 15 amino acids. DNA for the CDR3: TGTGCCAGCAGGAAGCAGGGGGAAGGCAATCAGCCCCAGCATTTT. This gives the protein CASRKQGEGNQPQHF.

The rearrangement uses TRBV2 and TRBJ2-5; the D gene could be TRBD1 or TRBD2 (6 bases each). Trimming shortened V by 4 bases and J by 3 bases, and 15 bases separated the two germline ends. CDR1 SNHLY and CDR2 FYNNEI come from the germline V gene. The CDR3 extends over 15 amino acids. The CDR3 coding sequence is TGTGCCAGCAGTGTCGCGGGACACAAAGAAGAGACCCAGTACTTC. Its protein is CASSVAGHKEETQYF.

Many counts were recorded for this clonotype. CDR3 nucleotide sequence: TGCAGTGCTACCGCGGACAGGGGGCTCTACGAGCAGTACTTC. It is translated as CSATADRGLYEQYF. V is TRBV20-1 and J is TRBJ2-7; 11 bases map to TRBD1. Per germline, CDR1 DFQATT and CDR2 SNEGSKA (reference sequence). The V and J ends lost 4 bases and 3 bases, in that order; junction bases with no gene match: 5. The CDR3 length is 14 residues.

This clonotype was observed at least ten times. CDR3 in amino acids: CASSLVDSGNTIYF. CDR3 nucleotides: TGTGCCAGCAGCTTAGTGGACTCTGGAAACACCATATATTTT. The V and J genes are TRBV7-8 and TRBJ1-3; D unresolved. The germline CDR1 and CDR2 sequences are SGHVS and FQNEAQ. Trimming removed 1 base from V and 0 bases from J, with 4 bases in between. This CDR3 spans 14 amino acids.

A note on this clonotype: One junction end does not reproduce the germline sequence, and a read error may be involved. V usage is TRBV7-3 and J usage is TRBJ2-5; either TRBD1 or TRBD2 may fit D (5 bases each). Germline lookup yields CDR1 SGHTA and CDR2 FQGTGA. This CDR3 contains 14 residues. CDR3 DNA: TGCGCCAGCAGCTTGGACGCAGGGAGCGAGACGGAGTACTTC. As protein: CASSLDAGSETEYF.

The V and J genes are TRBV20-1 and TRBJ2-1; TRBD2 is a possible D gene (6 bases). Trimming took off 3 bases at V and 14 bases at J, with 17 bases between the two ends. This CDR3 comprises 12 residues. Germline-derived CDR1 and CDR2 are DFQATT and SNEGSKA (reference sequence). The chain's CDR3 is CSARVTAGGKFF. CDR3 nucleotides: TGCAGTGCTAGGGTAACTGCCGGGGGAAAGTTCTTC.

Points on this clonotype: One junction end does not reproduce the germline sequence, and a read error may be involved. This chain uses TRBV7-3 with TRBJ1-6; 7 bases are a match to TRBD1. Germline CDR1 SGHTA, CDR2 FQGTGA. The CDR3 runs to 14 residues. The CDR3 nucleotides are TGTGCCAGCAGCGCCGACAGGGCGAACTCCTACAATGAGTTT. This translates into CASSADRANSYNEF.

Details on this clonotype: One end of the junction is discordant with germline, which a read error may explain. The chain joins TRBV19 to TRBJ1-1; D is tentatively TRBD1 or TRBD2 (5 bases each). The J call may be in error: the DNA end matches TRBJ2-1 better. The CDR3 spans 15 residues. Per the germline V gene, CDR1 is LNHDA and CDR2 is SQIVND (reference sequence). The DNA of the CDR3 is TGTGCCAGTAGTATAGGGGGACCCTCCTGCAATGAGCAGTTCTTC. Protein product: CASSIGGPSCNEQFF.

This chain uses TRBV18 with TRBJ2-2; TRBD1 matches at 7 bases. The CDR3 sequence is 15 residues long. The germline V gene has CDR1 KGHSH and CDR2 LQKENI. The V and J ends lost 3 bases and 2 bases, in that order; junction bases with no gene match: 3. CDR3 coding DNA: TGTGCCAGCTCACCGACAGGGTCAAACACCGGGGAGCTGTTTTTT. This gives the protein CASSPTGSNTGELFF.

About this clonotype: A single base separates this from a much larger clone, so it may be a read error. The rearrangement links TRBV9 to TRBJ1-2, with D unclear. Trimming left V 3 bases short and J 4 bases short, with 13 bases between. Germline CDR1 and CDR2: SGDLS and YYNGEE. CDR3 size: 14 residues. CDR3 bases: TGTGCCAGCAGCGAACTGGACGCACTCTATGGCTACACCTTC. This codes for CASSELDALYGYTF.

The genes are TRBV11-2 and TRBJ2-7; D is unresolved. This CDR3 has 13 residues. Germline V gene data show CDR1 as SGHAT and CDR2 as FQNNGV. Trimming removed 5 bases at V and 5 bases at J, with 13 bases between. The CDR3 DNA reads TGTGCCAGCAGCCCCCTAACGGTTCACGAGCAGTACTTC. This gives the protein CASSPLTVHEQYF.

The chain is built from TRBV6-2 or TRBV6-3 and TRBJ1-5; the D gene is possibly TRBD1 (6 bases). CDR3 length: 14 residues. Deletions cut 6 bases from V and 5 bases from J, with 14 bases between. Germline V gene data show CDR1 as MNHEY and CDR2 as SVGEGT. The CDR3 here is CASRGYRADQPQHF. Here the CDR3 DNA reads TGTGCCAGCAGAGGATACAGGGCAGATCAGCCCCAGCATTTT.

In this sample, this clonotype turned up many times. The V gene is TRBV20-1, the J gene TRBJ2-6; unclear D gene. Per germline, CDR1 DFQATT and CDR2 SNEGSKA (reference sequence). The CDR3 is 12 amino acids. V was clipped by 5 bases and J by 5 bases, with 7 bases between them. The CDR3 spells CSAVGRANVLTF. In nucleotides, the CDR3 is TGCAGTGCTGTGGGTCGGGCCAACGTCCTGACTTTC.

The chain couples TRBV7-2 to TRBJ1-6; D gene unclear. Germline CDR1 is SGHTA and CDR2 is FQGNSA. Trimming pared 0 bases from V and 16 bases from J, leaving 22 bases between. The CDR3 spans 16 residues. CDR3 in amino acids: CASSLANNRLTEALHF. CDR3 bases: TGTGCCAGCAGCTTAGCGAACAACAGACTCACTGAAGCTCTCCACTTT. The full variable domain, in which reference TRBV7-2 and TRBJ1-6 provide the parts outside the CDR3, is GAGVSQSPSNKVTEKGKDVELRCDPISGHTALYWYRQSLGQGLEFLIYFQGNSAPDKSGLPSDRFSAERTGGSVSTLTIQRTQQEDSAVYLCASSLANNRLTEALHFGNGTRLTVT.